The source of this TCR beta chain is a study of PD-1 and CTLA-4 blockade in melanoma. In its sample, this clone ranks as medium-sized. The protocol was immunoSEQ multiplex PCR, while the TCRdb copy is restricted to in-frame clones and leaves out a portion. In the table there are some 15,000 clones, 60% to 75% of which are singletons. Germline V gene sequence: CDR1 LNHDA, CDR2 SQIVND (reference sequence). The CDR3 has 13 residues. The ends were cut back, 3 bases at V and 6 bases at J, with 11 bases in the middle. This TCR derives from a human donor with melanoma. The V call is TRBV19, the J call TRBJ1-1; no clear D. Sequenced material: CD8+ T cells from peripheral blood, taken before anti-PD-1 treatment. The CDR3 sequence is CASSIFGNSEAFF. The CDR3 DNA follows: TGTGCCAGTAGTATTTTCGGGAATTCTGAAGCTTTCTTT. Full variable domain (missing parts from reference TRBV19 and TRBJ1-1): DGGITQSPKYLFRKEGQNVTLSCEQNLNHDAMYWYRQDPGQGLRLIYYSQIVNDFQKGDIAEGYSVSREKKESFPLTVTSAQKNPTAFYLCASSIFGNSEAFFGQGTRLTVV.